This is a list of T cell receptor beta chains from one sample in a study of OX40 agonist ivuxolimab in advanced cancers. Sequencing was performed with immunoSEQ multiplex PCR; in TCRdb, only in-frame clones are kept and a portion is missing. The table has over 25,000 clones, over 60% seen once; the top ten hold approximately 20%. The source material was CD4+ or CD8+ T cells sorted from blood, sampled in a trial of the OX40 agonist ivuxolimab. These receptors were taken from an adult with an advanced solid tumor such as melanoma, head and neck, liver or kidney cancer. Each CDR3 is given with its conserved first and last residue. Fields, in order: CDR3 protein, CDR3 DNA, clone size, V gene, J gene, D gene. D genes are given only for firm matches. Some rows have no size entry. The others give once, few or many, or a class for an expanded clone.

CDR3 protein: CASSQIPGDSYNEQFF; CDR3 DNA: TGCGCCAGCAGCCAAATACCAGGAGATTCCTACAATGAGCAGTTCTTC; clone size: .; V gene: TRBV4-1; J gene: TRBJ2-1; D gene: .
CDR3 protein: CASSLGGAGETQYF; CDR3 DNA: TGTGCCAGCAGCTTAGGGGGGGCCGGGGAGACCCAGTACTTC; clone size: .; V gene: TRBV7-7; J gene: TRBJ2-5; D gene: .
CDR3 protein: CASSLGPTSGGLGEQFF; CDR3 DNA: TGTGCCAGCAGCTTGGGCCCGACTAGCGGGGGTTTGGGCGAGCAGTTCTTC; clone size: .; V gene: TRBV5-4; J gene: TRBJ2-1; D gene: TRBD2
CDR3 protein: CAWSITAGNTIYF; CDR3 DNA: TGTGCCTGGAGTATCACGGCGGGAAACACCATATATTTT; clone size: once; V gene: TRBV30; J gene: TRBJ1-3; D gene: .
CDR3 protein: CASSLAFGRNTEAFF; CDR3 DNA: TGTGCCAGCAGCTTGGCTTTTGGCCGGAACACTGAAGCTTTCTTT; clone size: .; V gene: TRBV5-8; J gene: TRBJ1-1; D gene: .
CDR3 protein: CASSQDLSPGFSYEQYF; CDR3 DNA: TGTGCCAGCAGCCAAGATTTATCGCCCGGGTTCTCCTACGAGCAGTACTTC; clone size: .; V gene: TRBV14; J gene: TRBJ2-7; D gene: .
CDR3 protein: CASSQKPGQGEETQYF; CDR3 DNA: TGTGCCAGCAGCCAAAAACCGGGACAGGGGGAAGAGACCCAGTACTTC; clone size: .; V gene: TRBV4-2; J gene: TRBJ2-5; D gene: TRBD1
CDR3 protein: CASSQTDRLLGSYGYTF; CDR3 DNA: TGCGCCAGCAGCCAAACTGACAGGTTATTAGGGTCCTATGGCTACACCTTC; clone size: .; V gene: TRBV4-1; J gene: TRBJ1-2; D gene: .
CDR3 protein: CASSGLPGQGSNEQFF; CDR3 DNA: TGTGCCAGCAGTGGATTACCGGGACAGGGAAGCAATGAGCAGTTCTTC; clone size: .; V gene: TRBV6-1; J gene: TRBJ2-1; D gene: TRBD1
CDR3 protein: CASSDFGLAPQETQYF; CDR3 DNA: TGCGCCAGCAGTGACTTTGGACTAGCACCGCAAGAGACCCAGTACTTC; clone size: .; V gene: TRBV10-2; J gene: TRBJ2-5; D gene: TRBD2
CDR3 protein: CASSPDRGTEAFF; CDR3 DNA: TGCGCCAGCAGTCCCGACAGGGGAACTGAAGCTTTCTTT; clone size: .; V gene: TRBV10-2; J gene: TRBJ1-1; D gene: TRBD1
CDR3 protein: CASSLTGNRGYTF; CDR3 DNA: TGTGCCAGCAGTCTGACAGGGAATCGTGGCTACACCTTC; clone size: .; V gene: TRBV6-5; J gene: TRBJ1-2; D gene: TRBD1
CDR3 protein: CASSIVGITYNEQFF; CDR3 DNA: TGTGCCAGCAGTATTGTCGGGATAACCTACAATGAGCAGTTCTTC; clone size: .; V gene: TRBV28; J gene: TRBJ2-1; D gene: .
CDR3 protein: CSLTGRNTDTQYF; CDR3 DNA: TGCAGCTTAACAGGGAGAAACACAGATACGCAGTATTTT; clone size: .; V gene: TRBV29-1; J gene: TRBJ2-3; D gene: .
CDR3 protein: CASSDLGGANTEAFF; CDR3 DNA: TGTGCCAGCAGTGATTTGGGGGGCGCGAACACTGAAGCTTTCTTT; clone size: .; V gene: TRBV2; J gene: TRBJ1-1; D gene: .
CDR3 protein: CASSLGWNTEAFF; CDR3 DNA: TGTGCCAGCAGCTTAGGCTGGAACACTGAAGCTTTCTTT; clone size: .; V gene: TRBV11-2; J gene: TRBJ1-1; D gene: .
CDR3 protein: CASSYRTVSDTQYF; CDR3 DNA: TGTGCCAGCAGTTATCGTACCGTGTCAGATACGCAGTATTTT; clone size: once; V gene: TRBV6-5; J gene: TRBJ2-3; D gene: .
CDR3 protein: CASSQDIRGNEKLFF; CDR3 DNA: TGCGCCAGCAGCCAAGATATCAGGGGTAATGAAAAACTGTTTTTT; clone size: once; V gene: TRBV4-1; J gene: TRBJ1-4; D gene: .
CDR3 protein: CASSPSGGNTGELFF; CDR3 DNA: TGTGCCAGCAGCCCTAGCGGGGGAAACACCGGGGAGCTGTTTTTT; clone size: .; V gene: TRBV9; J gene: TRBJ2-2; D gene: TRBD2
CDR3 protein: CASSASWGAGRQRETQYF; CDR3 DNA: TGTGCCAGCAGTGCCTCTTGGGGGGCAGGAAGACAAAGAGAGACCCAGTACTTC; clone size: .; V gene: TRBV28; J gene: TRBJ2-5; D gene: .
CDR3 protein: CASSSGGRGTGELFF; CDR3 DNA: TGTGCCAGCAGTTCGGGGGGAAGAGGAACCGGGGAGCTGTTTTTT; clone size: .; V gene: TRBV27; J gene: TRBJ2-2; D gene: TRBD2
CDR3 protein: CASTSEQGGNTIYF; CDR3 DNA: TGTGCCAGCACCTCTGAACAGGGGGGAAACACCATATATTTT; clone size: few; V gene: TRBV5-8; J gene: TRBJ1-3; D gene: TRBD1
CDR3 protein: CASSLARGAVGKKTEAFF; CDR3 DNA: TGTGCCAGCAGCTTAGCTCGGGGGGCAGTAGGAAAGAAGACTGAAGCTTTCTTT; clone size: .; V gene: TRBV7-9; J gene: TRBJ1-1; D gene: .
CDR3 protein: CASSLGRGGRETQYF; CDR3 DNA: TGTGCCAGCAGCTTAGGACGCGGGGGTCGGGAGACCCAGTACTTC; clone size: .; V gene: TRBV7-7; J gene: TRBJ2-5; D gene: TRBD2
CDR3 protein: CASKGSWGQPFNQPQHF; CDR3 DNA: TGTGCCAGTAAAGGTTCCTGGGGACAGCCCTTCAATCAGCCCCAGCATTTT; clone size: .; V gene: TRBV19; J gene: TRBJ1-5; D gene: TRBD1
CDR3 protein: CASRSVQTDTQYF; CDR3 DNA: TGTGCCAGCAGGTCCGTACAAACAGATACGCAGTATTTT; clone size: .; V gene: TRBV28; J gene: TRBJ2-3; D gene: .
CDR3 protein: CASSRANTEAFF; CDR3 DNA: TGTGCCAGCAGCCGGGCGAACACTGAAGCTTTCTTT; clone size: .; V gene: TRBV9; J gene: TRBJ1-1; D gene: .
CDR3 protein: CASQGQAMNTEAFF; CDR3 DNA: TGTGCCAGCCAGGGACAGGCAATGAACACTGAAGCTTTCTTT; clone size: .; V gene: TRBV2; J gene: TRBJ1-1; D gene: TRBD1
CDR3 protein: CAWGWTGTYEQYF; CDR3 DNA: TGTGCCTGGGGTTGGACAGGAACCTACGAGCAGTACTTC; clone size: .; V gene: TRBV30; J gene: TRBJ2-7; D gene: TRBD1
CDR3 protein: CASSNPLTTYEQYF; CDR3 DNA: TGTGCCAGCAGTAACCCCCTCACTACTTACGAGCAGTACTTC; clone size: .; V gene: TRBV2; J gene: TRBJ2-7; D gene: .
CDR3 protein: CAWNRGAYNSPLHF; CDR3 DNA: TGTGCCTGGAATCGGGGGGCTTATAATTCACCCCTCCACTTT; clone size: .; V gene: TRBV30; J gene: TRBJ1-6; D gene: .
CDR3 protein: CASSRTQSSYNSPLHF; CDR3 DNA: TGTGCCAGCTCACGAACACAAAGCTCCTATAATTCACCCCTCCACTTT; clone size: few; V gene: TRBV18; J gene: TRBJ1-6; D gene: .
CDR3 protein: CASSLDERGSYEQYF; CDR3 DNA: TGTGCCAGCAGCTTAGACGAGCGGGGCTCCTACGAGCAGTACTTC; clone size: .; V gene: TRBV7-2; J gene: TRBJ2-7; D gene: TRBD2